The 25 T cell receptor beta chains listed next were all sequenced from one sample in a study of vaccination and CD4 T cells after COVID-19. Their target antigens are unknown. Treatment specified: roughly ten-day PBMC culture with coronavirus spike peptide pools or control peptides (ViraFEST assay). Cultured CD4+ T cell DNA underwent sequencing with the Oncomine TCR Beta short-read assay. TCRdb re-derived calls from the PCR reads in MiXCR, one entry per CDR3 protein. The sample lists 20,000 or so distinct CDR3 sequences, 56% occurring once. The sequenced material came from CD4+ T cells from blood, cultured in vitro. The receptors derive from a human donor who had recovered from COVID-19.

This clonotype was seen more than once but under ten times. The V gene is TRBV21-1, the J gene TRBJ1-1. TRBV21-1 is annotated as a pseudogene. This CDR3 spans 14 amino acids. As DNA, the CDR3 is TGTGCCAGCAGCAAAGAGGCGGGGAAGGCTGAAGCTTTCTTT. Its translation: CASSKEAGKAEAFF.

The chain employs TRBV19 and TRBJ2-7; tentatively, D is TRBD2 (5 bases). Germline V lookup: CDR1 LNHDA, CDR2 SQIVND (reference sequence). CDR3 length: 14 amino acids. V lost 4 bases, J lost 5 bases, and 15 bases lay in between. This CDR3 is CASSTRALSDEQYF. CDR3 DNA sequence: TGTGCCAGTAGTACGCGGGCCTTATCCGACGAGCAGTACTTC.

The table lists this clonotype with a few counts. The chain links TRBV20-1 to TRBJ1-1, with TRBD1 matching over 7 bases. V shed 4 bases, J shed 2 bases, and the junction held 4 bases outside the gene matches. Germline V gene data show CDR1 as DFQATT and CDR2 as SNEGSKA (reference sequence). CDR3 length: 13 residues. CDR3 in DNA: TGCAGTGCTACTGGGACAGCAAACACTGAAGCTTTCTTT. Residues: CSATGTANTEAFF.

The chain uses TRBV11-3 and TRBJ2-3, with 7 bases lining up with TRBD2. Germline V gene lookup returns CDR1 SGHNT and CDR2 YENEEA. The CDR3 extends over 18 amino acids. The junction had 13 bases not matched to a gene; V was cut back by 1 base and J by 3 bases. The CDR3 is CASSLGSGEGPRTDTQYF. The CDR3 region has the DNA TGTGCCAGCAGCTTAGGATCGGGGGAGGGGCCGAGGACAGATACGCAGTATTTT.

This clonotype was detected once. The chain employs TRBV5-1 and TRBJ2-5, with D possibly TRBD1 on 6 matching bases. Germline CDR1 is SGHRS and CDR2 is YFSETQ. The CDR3 totals 15 residues. V lost 4 bases and J lost 4, with 17 bases in between. The DNA for the CDR3 is TGCGCCAGCAGCGCACCCAGGGGAGTTGGAGAGACCCAGTACTTC. It is translated as CASSAPRGVGETQYF.

This chain connects TRBV7-2 to TRBJ1-2, with TRBD1 as a possible D gene (6 bases). V was cut by 6 bases and J by 8 bases, with 13 bases left in between. The CDR3 contains 12 residues. Per germline, CDR1 SGHTA and CDR2 FQGNSA. CDR3 amino acids: CASRETGIGYTF. CDR3 nucleotide sequence: TGTGCCAGCAGGGAAACAGGGATCGGCTACACCTTC.

The J gene is TRBJ2-7, the V gene TRBV27, with TRBD2 matching over 13 bases. V lost 6 bases, J lost 5 bases, and 16 bases stayed unmatched. CDR3 length equals 18 residues. Germline V gene data show CDR1 as MNHEY and CDR2 as SMNVEV (reference sequence). The CDR3 bases are TGTGCCAGCAGCCCCGGGACTAGCGGGGCCATCGACGCCCACGAGCAGTACTTC. Its protein product is CASSPGTSGAIDAHEQYF.

This rearrangement joins TRBV20-1 to TRBJ2-1; D remains unclear. Trimming took 7 bases from V and 7 from J, leaving 14 bases between them. There are 12 residues in the CDR3. Germline lookup yields CDR1 DFQATT and CDR2 SNEGSKA (reference sequence). The DNA of the CDR3 is TGCAGTGTTAGGGTCCGGTGGAATGAGCAGTTCTTC. It specifies CSVRVRWNEQFF.

The chain combines TRBV11-1 with TRBJ2-1; D gene unclear. Germline assignment: CDR1 SGHAT and CDR2 FQDESV (reference sequence). The germline V and J ends were trimmed by 2 bases and 9 bases, with 14 bases remaining between them. The CDR3 runs to 14 residues. Here the CDR3 reads CASSLSASFGEQFF. The CDR3 DNA reads TGTGCCAGCAGCTTATCGGCTTCTTTCGGTGAGCAGTTCTTC.

The chain joins TRBV12-3 or TRBV12-4 to TRBJ1-2, with 11 bases matching TRBD1. J lost 3 bases, V lost 5 bases, and 8 bases had no gene match. The CDR3 extends over 16 amino acids. CDR3 in amino acids: CASSRKGQGADYGYTF. CDR3 bases: TGTGCCAGCAGTCGAAAAGGACAGGGGGCTGACTATGGCTACACCTTC.

This clonotype turned up a few times. The rearrangement joins TRBV7-6 to TRBJ1-2, with 8 bases matching TRBD1. The CDR3 has 14 amino acids. Trimming removed 2 bases from V and 8 bases from J; junction bases left unmatched: 7. Germline CDR1 SGHVS, CDR2 FNYEAQ. The CDR3 loop is CASSLQGAVSGYTF. CDR3 nucleotide sequence: TGTGCCAGCAGCTTACAGGGGGCAGTCTCGGGCTACACCTTC.

V is TRBV11-2 and J is TRBJ2-5, with 7 bases identical to TRBD2. V trimming: 6 bases; J trimming: 12 bases; junction bases outside the gene matches: 13. Germline CDR1 is SGHAT and CDR2 is FQNNGV. This CDR3 comprises 13 residues. The CDR3, as DNA: TGTGCCAGCAGTCGGACTAGTGAGGGGCTAAAGTACTTC. Translation gives CASSRTSEGLKYF.

CDR3 sequence: CASSIRGVYNSPLHF. CDR3 nucleotide sequence: TGTGCCAGCAGCATCAGGGGAGTTTATAATTCACCCCTCCACTTT. This rearrangement joins TRBV5-4 to TRBJ1-6; D might be TRBD1 (6 bases). The CDR3 runs 15 residues. Germline V CDR1 and CDR2: SGHNT, YYREEE (reference sequence). Deletions cut 4 bases from V and 4 bases from J, with 12 bases between. The full variable domain, rest sourced from reference TRBV5-4 and TRBJ1-6, is ETGVTQSPTHLIKTRGQQVTLRCSSQSGHNTVSWYQQALGQGPQFIFQYYREEENGRGNFPPRFSGLQFPNYSSELNVNALELDDSALYLCASSIRGVYNSPLHFGNGTRLTVT.

The J gene is TRBJ1-1, the V gene TRBV7-2; D may be TRBD1 (5 bases). The V gene's germline CDR1 is SGHTA and CDR2 FQGNSA. V was pared by 5 bases and J by 4 bases, with 14 bases between. This CDR3 is built from 14 residues. CDR3: CASSDQGGATEAFF. CDR3 bases: TGTGCCAGCAGCGACCAGGGAGGGGCCACTGAAGCTTTCTTT.

The rearrangement joins TRBV20-1 to TRBJ2-4; D gene unclear. Trimming removed 1 base from V and 3 bases from J, with 13 bases in between. CDR3 size: 15 residues. Germline assignment: CDR1 DFQATT and CDR2 SNEGSKA (reference sequence). CDR3 sequence: CSARALGLDKNIQYF. The CDR3 DNA follows: TGCAGTGCTAGAGCCTTAGGGTTAGACAAAAACATTCAGTACTTC.

This clonotype showed up just once. The V gene is TRBV5-1, the J gene TRBJ2-3; D is undetermined. CDR1 is SGHRS, CDR2 YFSETQ, per germline. With 4 bases removed from V and 0 bases from J, the gap between germline ends came to 12 bases. The CDR3 covers 15 residues. CDR3: CASSLRQASTDTQYF. Written as DNA, the CDR3 is TGCGCCAGCAGCCTCCGGCAGGCTAGCACAGATACGCAGTATTTT.

The chain carries TRBV24-1 and TRBJ2-7; D is perhaps TRBD1 or TRBD2 (5 bases each). Germline-derived CDR1 and CDR2 are KGHDR and SFDVKD. Trimming cost V 3 bases and J 6 bases, with 14 bases left between them. The CDR3 consists of 14 residues. CDR3 nucleotide sequence: TGTGCCACCAGTGATGGGACGGCCCTTAGCGAGCAGTACTTC. Translation gives CATSDGTALSEQYF.

The table lists this clonotype with a few counts. DNA for the CDR3: TGTGCCAGCAGTCAACCGGGACAGGGGGGGAAGCCCCAGCATTTT. As protein: CASSQPGQGGKPQHF. The V gene is TRBV6-4, the J gene TRBJ1-5, with TRBD1 matching over 11 bases. The CDR3 contains 15 residues. Per the germline V gene, CDR1 is MRHNA and CDR2 is SNTAGT. V lost 5 bases to trimming and J lost 8 bases; unmatched junction nucleotides: 8.

This clonotype was seen only a few times. In nucleotides, the CDR3 is TGTGCCAGTAGTATCAATTCCTGGAACACTGAAGCTTTCTTT. Its translation: CASSINSWNTEAFF. The chain joins TRBV19 to TRBJ1-1; D is undetermined. CDR3 length: 14 residues. Germline V gives CDR1 LNHDA, CDR2 SQIVND (reference sequence). V lost 3 bases and J 1 base, leaving 9 bases between the germline ends.

This chain uses TRBV7-9 with TRBJ2-1, with 8 nucleotides matching TRBD1. The V segment lost 5 bases and the J segment 1 base; nucleotides outside the gene matches: 4. Germline-derived CDR1 and CDR2 are SEHNR and FQNEAQ (reference sequence). CDR3 length: 15 amino acids. The chain's CDR3 is CASSAGQGSYNEQFF. In nucleotides, the CDR3 is TGTGCCAGCAGCGCTGGACAGGGTTCCTACAATGAGCAGTTCTTC.

V gene TRBV28 combines with J gene TRBJ1-1; no firm D call. The V gene's germline CDR1 is MDHEN and CDR2 SYDVKM. V lost 5 bases and J lost 4, with 5 bases in between. The CDR3 sequence is 11 residues long. CDR3 loop: CASSGVTEAFF. Here the CDR3 DNA reads TGTGCCAGCAGTGGTGTCACTGAAGCTTTCTTT. The whole variable domain, filled in from reference TRBV28 and TRBJ1-1, reads DVKVTQSSRYLVKRTGEKVFLECVQDMDHENMFWYRQDPGLGLRLIYFSYDVKMKEKGDIPEGYSVSREKKERFSLILESASTNQTSMYLCASSGVTEAFFGQGTRLTVV.

This chain uses TRBV2 with TRBJ1-2, with TRBD1 identical over 7 bases. With V trimmed by 6 bases and J by 8 bases, 9 bases remained unmatched. The germline V gene encodes CDR1 SNHLY and CDR2 FYNNEI. The CDR3 extends over 13 amino acids. CDR3 DNA: TGTGCCAGCAGGGGGACAGCGTACCAAGGCTACACCTTC. Its translation is CASRGTAYQGYTF.

CDR3 sequence: CASSPTFRRATEAFF. Written as DNA, the CDR3 is TGCGCCAGCAGCCCTACCTTCAGGAGAGCCACCGAAGCTTTCTTT. This rearrangement joins TRBV4-3 to TRBJ1-1; D not resolved. Per the germline V gene, CDR1 is LGHNA and CDR2 is YSLEER. With 4 bases removed from V and 8 bases from J, the gap between germline ends came to 20 bases. This CDR3 has 15 residues.

This chain joins TRBV28 and TRBJ2-1, with 11 nucleotides matching TRBD2. V was clipped by 4 bases and J by 5 bases; unmatched bases: 7. CDR1 is MDHEN, CDR2 SYDVKM, per germline. This CDR3 spans 16 amino acids. In nucleotides, the CDR3 is TGTGCCAGCAGTTCAGGGGGACTAGCGGTTCACAATGAGCAGTTCTTC. This translates into CASSSGGLAVHNEQFF.

This chain joins TRBV10-2 and TRBJ2-7, with D tentatively TRBD1 (6 bases). Looked up from germline, CDR1 is WSHSY and CDR2 is SAAADI. Trimming cost V 10 bases and J 0 bases, with 19 bases left between them. CDR3 size: 15 residues. The CDR3 bases are TGCGCCAATCAGGGGCCCCCACGGAGCTCCTACGAGCAGTACTTC. Translating it yields CANQGPPRSSYEQYF.